This T cell receptor beta chain was documented in a study of T-cell reconstitution after alpha-beta-depleted transplantation in children. Study results and caveats: From newly produced T cells came most of the T-cell counts and diversity one year after transplant. Expanded clones from the graft, numbering several hundred, reportedly supplied alpha-beta T cells about two months after transplant.

This clonotype was detected many times. What it recognizes is unknown. Preparing the TCRbeta library involved the use of unique molecular identifiers. TCRdb fed the PCR reads into MiXCR, producing one record per CDR3 protein. Among 440,000 or so distinct CDR3 sequences listed, around 46% were seen once. Germline V CDR1 and CDR2: SQVTM, ANQGSEA. V lost 6 bases, J lost 0 bases, and 9 bases lay in between. The CDR3 loop spans 13 amino acids. This receptor was taken from a girl aged 2-9 years with aplastic anemia, due to receive a stem cell transplant. The sequences come from PBMCs, collected before TCRalphabeta/CD19-depleted stem cell transplant. V gene TRBV29-1 combines with J gene TRBJ2-1, with D uncertain. As DNA, the CDR3 is TGCAGCGTCGAACCGATCTCCTACAATGAGCAGTTCTTC. Protein product: CSVEPISYNEQFF.